This note documents a single T cell receptor beta chain sequence. These data belong to a study of OX40 agonist ivuxolimab in advanced cancers. Cycle 7 day 1, cycle 4 day 1, and baseline were the timepoints at which blood was sampled. The data were produced by immunoSEQ multiplex PCR, yet TCRdb's version contains in-frame clones alone and is incomplete. The profile shows around 84,000 clones, about 90% of them singletons. This receptor was taken from an adult with an advanced solid tumor such as melanoma, head and neck, liver or kidney cancer. The source was CD4+ or CD8+ T cells sorted from blood, collected in a trial of the OX40 agonist ivuxolimab.

The CDR3 region is CASSLTGELFF. The DNA of the CDR3 is TGTGCCAGCAGCTTAACCGGGGAGCTGTTTTTT. The genes are TRBV11-3 and TRBJ2-2; D is unclear. The CDR3 consists of 11 residues. Germline loops: CDR1 SGHNT, CDR2 YENEEA. The germline V and J ends were trimmed by 2 bases and 5 bases, with 0 bases remaining between them.